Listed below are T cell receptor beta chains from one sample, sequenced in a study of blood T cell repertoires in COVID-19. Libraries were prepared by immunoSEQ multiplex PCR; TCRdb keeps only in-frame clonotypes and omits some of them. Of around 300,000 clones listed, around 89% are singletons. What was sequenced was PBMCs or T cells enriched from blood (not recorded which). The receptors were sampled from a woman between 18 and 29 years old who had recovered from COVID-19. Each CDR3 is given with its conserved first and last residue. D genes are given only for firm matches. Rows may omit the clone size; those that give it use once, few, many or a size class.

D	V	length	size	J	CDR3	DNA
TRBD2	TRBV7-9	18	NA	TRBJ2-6	CASSWTSGGRPGANVLTF	TGTGCCAGCAGCTGGACTAGCGGGGGGCGCCCTGGGGCCAACGTCCTGACTTTC
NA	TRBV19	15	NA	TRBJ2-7	CASFRPRHLSYEQYF	TGTGCCAGTTTTAGGCCGAGACATTTATCCTACGAGCAGTACTTC
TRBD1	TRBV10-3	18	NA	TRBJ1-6	CAISESQGVASYNSPLHF	TGTGCCATCAGTGAGTCTCAGGGGGTAGCGTCCTATAATTCACCCCTCCACTTT
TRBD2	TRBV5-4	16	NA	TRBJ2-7	CASSLSSGGDSYEQYF	TGTGCCAGCAGCTTGTCTAGCGGGGGCGACTCCTACGAGCAGTACTTC
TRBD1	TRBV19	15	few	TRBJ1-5	CASSLGQGANQPQHF	TGTGCCAGTAGTCTCGGACAGGGGGCCAATCAGCCCCAGCATTTT
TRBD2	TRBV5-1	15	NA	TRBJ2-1	CASSLGLAGGNEQFF	TGCGCCAGCAGCTTGGGGCTAGCGGGGGGCAATGAGCAGTTCTTC
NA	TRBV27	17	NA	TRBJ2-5	CASSSRLISPTEETQYF	TGTGCCAGCAGTTCACGACTAATCTCCCCAACTGAAGAGACCCAGTACTTC
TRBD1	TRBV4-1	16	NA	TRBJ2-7	CASSQDPGDRSYEQYF	TGCGCCAGCAGCCAAGATCCTGGGGACAGATCCTACGAGCAGTACTTC
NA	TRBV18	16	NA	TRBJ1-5	CASSPDYPTLNQPQHF	TGTGCCAGCTCACCGGATTATCCGACTCTTAATCAGCCCCAGCATTTT
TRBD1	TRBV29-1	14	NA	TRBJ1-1	CSVTTGGGGTEAFF	TGCAGCGTTACTACAGGGGGGGGTGGCACTGAAGCTTTCTTT